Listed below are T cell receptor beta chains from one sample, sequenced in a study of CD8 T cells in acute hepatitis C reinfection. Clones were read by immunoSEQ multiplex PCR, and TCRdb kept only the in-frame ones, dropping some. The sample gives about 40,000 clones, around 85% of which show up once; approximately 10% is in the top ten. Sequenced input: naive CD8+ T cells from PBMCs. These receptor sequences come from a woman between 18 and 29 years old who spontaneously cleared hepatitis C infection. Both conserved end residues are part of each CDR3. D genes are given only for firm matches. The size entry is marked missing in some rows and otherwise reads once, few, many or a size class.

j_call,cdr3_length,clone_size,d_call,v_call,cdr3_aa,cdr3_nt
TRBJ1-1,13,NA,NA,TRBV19,CASKARRNTEAFF,TGTGCCAGTAAAGCACGGCGGAACACTGAAGCTTTCTTT
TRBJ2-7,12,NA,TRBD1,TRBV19,CASSTGNYEQYF,TGTGCCAGTTCGACAGGGAACTACGAGCAGTACTTC
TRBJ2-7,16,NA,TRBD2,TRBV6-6,CASSYRLAGVSYEQYF,TGTGCCAGCAGTTATCGACTAGCGGGAGTTTCCTACGAGCAGTACTTC
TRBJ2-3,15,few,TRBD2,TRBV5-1,CASSYSGVGTDTQYF,TGCGCCAGCAGCTATAGCGGGGTGGGCACAGATACGCAGTATTTT
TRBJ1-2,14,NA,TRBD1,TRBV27,CASSSPGTGYGYTF,TGTGCCAGCAGTTCACCCGGGACAGGCTATGGCTACACCTTC
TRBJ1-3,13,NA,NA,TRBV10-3,CAISEVGRNTIYF,TGTGCCATCAGCGAAGTCGGGAGAAACACCATATATTTT
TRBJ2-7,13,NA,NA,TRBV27,CASSSGGNYEQYF,TGTGCCAGCAGTTCGGGCGGGAACTACGAGCAGTACTTC
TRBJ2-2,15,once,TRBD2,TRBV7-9,CASRPGGGVTGELFF,TGTGCCAGCAGACCCGGGGGAGGGGTCACCGGGGAGCTGTTTTTT
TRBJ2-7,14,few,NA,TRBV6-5,CASSRLEGYYEQYF,TGTGCCAGCAGTCGACTAGAGGGGTACTACGAGCAGTACTTC
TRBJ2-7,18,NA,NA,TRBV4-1,CASSPSGRSDQGPYEQYF,TGCGCCAGCAGCCCTAGTGGGAGAAGTGACCAAGGACCCTACGAGCAGTACTTC
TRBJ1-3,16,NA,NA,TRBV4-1,CASREIESPRGNTIYF,TGCGCCAGCCGAGAGATAGAATCCCCGCGGGGAAACACCATATATTTT
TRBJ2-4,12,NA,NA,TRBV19,CASSGGRPIQYF,TGTGCCAGTAGTGGGGGGCGGCCCATTCAGTACTTC
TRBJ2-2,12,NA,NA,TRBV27,CASSLLTGELFF,TGTGCCAGCAGTTTACTCACCGGGGAGCTGTTTTTT
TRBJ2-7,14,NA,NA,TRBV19,CASSITPATNEQYF,TGTGCCAGTAGTATTACCCCCGCTACGAACGAGCAGTACTTC
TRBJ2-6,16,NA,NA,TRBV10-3,CAISEGRLSGANVLTF,TGTGCCATCAGTGAGGGCAGACTCTCTGGGGCCAACGTCCTGACTTTC
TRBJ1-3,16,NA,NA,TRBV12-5,CASGLVLRASGNTIYF,TGTGCTAGTGGTTTGGTTTTGCGGGCCTCTGGAAACACCATATATTTT